Sequencing of this T cell receptor beta chain was carried out in a study of breast tumors, draining lymph nodes, adjacent tissues. Axillary draining lymph nodes of breast cancer patients supplied the node samples. This clonotype was recorded at least ten times. Its antigen is unknown. The germline V gene has CDR1 LGHNA and CDR2 YNFKEQ. The ends were cut back, 0 bases at V and 2 bases at J, with 17 bases in the middle. The CDR3 sequence is 18 residues long. TCRdb re-analysed the multiplex PCR reads in MiXCR, keeping a single row per CDR3 protein. Among 180,000 or so distinct CDR3 sequences listed, roughly 29% were seen once. Study-level results: Tumor repertoires ranked between lymph nodes and nontumor tissue in diversity, with V and J gene preferences. Luminal-like breast cancer showed significantly greater tumor-nontumor repertoire similarity than basal-like breast cancer did. Findings are consistent with lymph node origin and intratumoral expansion of most tumor T cells.

This chain joins TRBV4-2 and TRBJ1-5; no firm D call. Sequenced material: axillary lymph node tissue. The source of this sequence is a female donor with breast cancer. Some clones in this sample may be carry-over from other donors' samples. CDR3 sequence (DNA): TGTGCCAGCAGCCAAGATGCGCTTAGCCTCTATGGCAATCAGCCCCAGCATTTT. Its translation is CASSQDALSLYGNQPQHF.